The T cell receptor beta chain described here comes from a study of blood T cell repertoires in COVID-19 (dated by TCRdb to the early 2020s). About the full investigation: Samples from collaborators originated in the United States, Italy and Spain and spanned both the acute and convalescent phases of COVID-19. A freely available public database, intended as a resource for researchers studying the immune response to SARS-CoV-2, is where the repertoires were released. The samples were drawn from the first 160 participants of the ongoing ImmuneRACE study and from over a thousand subjects provided by 6 global collaborators. Where available, HLA class I and class II types were obtained from metadata supplied by the sample provider rather than from assay-based typing. The sample metadata nearly always contained a de-identified subject ID, COVID-19 status, age in years and sex. The material from the prospective study consisted of cDNA or gDNA derived from T cells, B-cell-depleted T cells, or PBMCs. The dataset comprised deeply sampled blood TCRbeta repertoires from subjects exposed to, actively infected with, or recovered from COVID-19. Here is what the overall study found, with its caveats: The quantity of clinical and demographic metadata differed by source and by participant and was supplied without curation.

The germline V gene encodes CDR1 SNHLY and CDR2 FYNNEI. The CDR3 covers 17 residues, taking in both the cysteine and the phenylalanine. Only the CDR3 part of the read is kept: 51 bases, read in frame from the first base. Ends trimmed: V by 2 bases, J by 2 bases; bases unmatched to a gene: 10. Collaborating institutions collected whole blood in K2EDTA tubes following their own protocols. For TCRbeta analysis, collaborators shipped samples as frozen whole blood, isolated PBMCs, or DNA extracted from either of those sample types. TCRbeta CDR3 regions were amplified from genomic DNA by means of the immunoSEQ Assay, a bias-controlled multiplex PCR. In the authors' own workflow: The number of nucleated cells in each sample was estimated from the amplification of reference gene primers within the assay. To quantify the absolute abundance of each unique TCRbeta CDR3 rearrangement, sequence reads were collapsed and filtered. Productive Simpson clonality was computed per sample as the square root of Simpson's diversity index over productive rearrangements. TCRdb limited this immuneACCESS table to in-frame rearrangements with V and J called. A share of clones is missing; checked studies link under half to unresolved V genes, and the rest is unexplained. For V, J and clone size, that table is used; D and trimming come from the DNA. In this sample the table shows 150,000 to 200,000 clones, about three quarters of which occur a single time. More than 25% of the sample lies in the top ten.

This clone was seen once. Its antigen is unknown. The input lacks base qualities; no much larger clone sits a single base away. The source is a woman in her seventies with acute or convalescent COVID-19. Sequencing was carried out using peripheral blood. The V gene is TRBV2 and the J gene is TRBJ2-3; TRBD2 lines up with 7 middle nucleotides. At the DNA level, the sequence is TGTGCCAGCAGTGAATCGGTGGGAGGGCCCCACACAGATACGCAGTATTTT. It translates as CASSESVGGPHTDTQYF.